The 11 T cell receptor beta chains below were found in one sample sequenced in a study of T cell changes during pregnancy in multiple sclerosis. The table came from immunoSEQ multiplex PCR; TCRdb's copy has only in-frame clones and leaves some out. Of more than 55,000 clones detected, approximately 91% appear once; the ten largest clones hold more than 1.4%. The starting material was peripheral blood, obtained in the second trimester of pregnancy. The receptors come from a female donor with multiple sclerosis, enrolled in a pregnancy study.

The CDR3 sequence is CASSDGSRYGYTF. CDR3 sequence (DNA): TGTGCCAGTTCTGACGGGAGTAGGTATGGCTACACCTTC. The chain has TRBV6-5 and TRBJ1-2; D gene ambiguous. The ends were cut back, 9 bases at V and 5 bases at J, with 16 bases in the middle. This CDR3 is 13 amino acids long. Looked up from germline, CDR1 is MNHEY and CDR2 is SVGAGI.

The chain carries TRBV10-2 and TRBJ1-2; no firm D call. Germline V gives CDR1 WSHSY, CDR2 SAAADI. V was shortened by 8 bases and J by 4 bases, with 11 bases between the two germline ends. This CDR3 is built from 12 residues. The CDR3 loop is CASSAGFYGYTF. CDR3 in DNA: TGCGCCAGCTCTGCGGGCTTCTATGGCTACACCTTC.

The chain uses TRBV7-2 and TRBJ2-2, with 9 positions matching TRBD1. The V gene end was trimmed by 4 bases and the J gene end by 9 bases; junction bases not matched to a gene: 15. Germline-derived CDR1 and CDR2 are SGHTA and FQGNSA. The CDR3 contains 17 residues. This CDR3 is CASSSGAGTGLNRELFF. CDR3 bases: TGTGCCAGCAGCTCCGGGGCCGGGACAGGGCTAAACCGGGAGCTGTTTTTT.

V usage is TRBV29-1 and J usage is TRBJ2-3; weak D call: TRBD1 (6 bases). CDR3 length: 14 residues. The germline V gene has CDR1 SQVTM and CDR2 ANQGSEA. Trimming took 5 bases from V and 3 from J, leaving 15 bases between them. CDR3 region: CSVFKGVSTDTQYF. The CDR3 DNA reads as TGCAGCGTTTTCAAGGGGGTGTCGACAGATACGCAGTATTTT.

The chain links TRBV9 to TRBJ2-7, with 7 bases that match TRBD2. V shed 3 bases, J shed 0 bases, and the junction held 9 bases outside the gene matches. The CDR3 runs to 16 residues. CDR1 and CDR2 from the germline V gene are SGDLS and YYNGEE. The CDR3 sequence: CASSGGWDYPSYEQYF. DNA of the CDR3: TGTGCCAGCAGCGGTGGGTGGGACTACCCCTCCTACGAGCAGTACTTC.

The rearrangement links TRBV7-9 to TRBJ1-6; TRBD1 might be the D (6 bases). The V gene lost 4 bases and the J gene lost 10 bases, with 14 bases spanning the gap. The CDR3 loop spans 14 amino acids. The germline CDR1 and CDR2 sequences are SEHNR and FQNEAQ (reference sequence). The CDR3 region is CASSSTGSESPLHF. Here the CDR3 DNA reads TGTGCCAGCAGCTCAACAGGGTCAGAATCACCCCTCCACTTT.

This clone was recorded only once. The chain combines TRBV6-6 with TRBJ2-1, with 11 bases aligning to TRBD2. V was clipped by 4 bases and J by 5 bases; unmatched bases: 7. This CDR3 has 16 residues. CDR1 and CDR2 (germline): MNHNY, SVGAGI (reference sequence). CDR3 nucleotide sequence: TGTGCCAGCAGTTCCACCGGGACTAGCGGAAACAATGAGCAGTTCTTC. This translates into CASSSTGTSGNNEQFF.

J is TRBJ1-2 and V is TRBV6-5; the match to TRBD1 covers 9 bases. The J segment lost 8 bases and the V segment lost 6 bases, leaving 7 bases of the junction unmatched. Germline V gives CDR1 MNHEY, CDR2 SVGAGI. CDR3 length: 13 residues. The DNA of the CDR3 is TGTGCCAGCAGCCTACAGGGGGCAGCGGGCTACACCTTC. This encodes CASSLQGAAGYTF.

The chain joins TRBV5-1 to TRBJ1-2; D is uncertain. The germline V gene has CDR1 SGHRS and CDR2 YFSETQ. V was trimmed by 0 bases and J by 4 bases, leaving 10 bases between them. This CDR3 region has 14 residues. The CDR3 loop is CASSLERSLYGYTF. CDR3 DNA sequence: TGCGCCAGCAGCTTGGAACGGTCCCTCTATGGCTACACCTTC.

This chain joins TRBV9 and TRBJ2-7, with TRBD2 as a possible D gene (5 bases). Germline V lookup: CDR1 SGDLS, CDR2 YYNGEE. Deletions cut 4 bases from V and 0 bases from J, with 17 bases between. This CDR3 is built from 16 residues. CDR3 sequence reads: CASSPRIEGSSYEQYF. CDR3 nucleotide sequence: TGTGCCAGCAGCCCCCGAATTGAGGGCAGCTCCTACGAGCAGTACTTC.

CDR3 sequence (DNA): TGTGCCAGCAGCGCAAGACAGGGCCAAATTCCCTATGGCTACACCTTC. It translates to CASSARQGQIPYGYTF. The genes are TRBV7-2 and TRBJ1-2; TRBD1 aligns across 7 bases. CDR1 is SGHTA, CDR2 FQGNSA, per germline. The CDR3 length is 16 residues. V lost 5 bases and J lost 4; bases outside the gene matches: 13.